This T cell receptor (beta chain) originates from a study of blood T cell repertoires in COVID-19. Study context: The samples span acute and convalescent COVID-19 from the United States, Italy and Spain.

This CDR3 is 12 amino acids long. The V end lost 4 bases, the J end lost 7 bases, and 13 bases lay between the germline ends. Looked up from germline, CDR1 is SQVTM and CDR2 is ANQGSEA. Methods used by the authors: The assay estimated nucleated cells by amplifying reference gene primers. The assay was immunoSEQ multiplex PCR, and TCRdb's table has in-frame clones only and misses some. Clonal size and the V and J genes are those of that table, whereas D and trimming came from the DNA. Among some 66,000 clones listed, about 80% were seen once. The TCR was taken from a man in his 60s with acute or convalescent COVID-19. The sample comprised peripheral blood. This chain links TRBV29-1 with TRBJ1-2, with D uncertain. The CDR3 sequence is CSVVWNLGGYTF. In DNA form, the CDR3 reads TGCAGCGTTGTGTGGAATCTAGGTGGCTACACCTTC.